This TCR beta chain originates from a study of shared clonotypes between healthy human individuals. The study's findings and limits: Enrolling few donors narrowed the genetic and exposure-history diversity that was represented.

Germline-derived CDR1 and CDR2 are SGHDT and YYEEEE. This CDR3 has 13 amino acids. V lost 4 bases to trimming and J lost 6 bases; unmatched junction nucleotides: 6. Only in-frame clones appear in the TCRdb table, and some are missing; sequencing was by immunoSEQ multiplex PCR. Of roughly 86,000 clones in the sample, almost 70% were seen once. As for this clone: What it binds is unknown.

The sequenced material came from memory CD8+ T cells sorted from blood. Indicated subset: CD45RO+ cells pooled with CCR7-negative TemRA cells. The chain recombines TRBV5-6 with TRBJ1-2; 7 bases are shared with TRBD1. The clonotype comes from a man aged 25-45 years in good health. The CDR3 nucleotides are TGTGCCAGCAGCGTAGACAGGGTGGATGGCTACACCTTC. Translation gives CASSVDRVDGYTF. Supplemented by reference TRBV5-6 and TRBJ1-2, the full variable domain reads DAGVTQSPTHLIKTRGQQVTLRCSPKSGHDTVSWYQQALGQGPQFIFQYYEEEERQRGNFPDRFSGHQFPNYSSELNVNALLLGDSALYLCASSVDRVDGYTFGSGTRLTVV.